One TCR beta chain is described in this entry. Which antigen it targets is not known. No much larger clone is present one base from it, and per-base qualities are unavailable. Receptor libraries were prepared by the immunoSEQ multiplex PCR assay. TCRdb holds this immuneACCESS table with in-frame rearrangements only. Some clones are missing; in checked studies, unresolved V genes explain under half, and the rest has no known cause. In all, the sample holds 73,000 or so clones, and 90% to 95% of those were seen once. Of the sample, 0.25% is held by the ten largest clones. These data originate in a study of technical replicates of blood from a few donors (dated by TCRdb to 2017 to 2019). The CDR1 and CDR2 encoded by the germline V gene are KGHSH and LQKENI. The CDR3 goes from the cysteine to the phenylalanine over 13 residues. Left in the record is the CDR3 DNA by itself, 39 bases read in frame from the first base. The junction carries 4 bases between V and J, which are trimmed by 0 bases and 3 bases respectively.

This sequence originates from a human donor in good health. The sequencing sample was made of T cells isolated from PBMCs. The chain uses TRBV18 and TRBJ2-3; the D gene cannot be resolved reliably. The DNA sequence is as follows: TGTGCCAGCTCACCACCGTCAACAGATACGCAGTATTTT. Its coded protein is CASSPPSTDTQYF. This CDR3, with the reference TRBV18 and TRBJ2-3 proteins standing in past its ends, gives the full variable domain NAGVMQNPRHLVRRRGQEARLRCSPMKGHSHVYWYRQLPEEGLKFMVYLQKENIIDESGMPKERFSAEFPKEGPSILRIQQVVRGDSAAYFCASSPPSTDTQYFGPGTRLTVL.